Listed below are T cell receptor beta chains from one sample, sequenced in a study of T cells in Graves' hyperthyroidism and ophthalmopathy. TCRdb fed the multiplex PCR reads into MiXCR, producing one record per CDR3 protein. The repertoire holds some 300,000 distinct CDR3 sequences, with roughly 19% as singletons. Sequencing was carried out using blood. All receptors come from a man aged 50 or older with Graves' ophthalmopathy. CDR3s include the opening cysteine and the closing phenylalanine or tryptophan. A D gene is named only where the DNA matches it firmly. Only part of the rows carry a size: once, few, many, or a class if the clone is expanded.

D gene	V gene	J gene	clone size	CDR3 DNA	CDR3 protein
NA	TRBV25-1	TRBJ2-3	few	TGTGCCAGCAGTGAAGGCACAGTTAGCACAGATACGCAGTATTTT	CASSEGTVSTDTQYF
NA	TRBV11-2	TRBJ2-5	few	TGTGCCAGCAGCTCTAATGGGCCTCAAGAGACCCAGTACTTC	CASSSNGPQETQYF
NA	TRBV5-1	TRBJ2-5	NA	TGCGCCAGCAGCTTGGACAGCCAGTACCAAGAGACCCAGTACTTC	CASSLDSQYQETQYF
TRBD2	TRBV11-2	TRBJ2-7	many	TGTGCCAGCAGCTTAGAAGCGGGAGCCTACGAGCAGTACTTC	CASSLEAGAYEQYF
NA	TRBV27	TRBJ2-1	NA	TGTGCCAGCAGTTTCCCGGACAGTCCCGGGCAGTTCTTC	CASSFPDSPGQFF
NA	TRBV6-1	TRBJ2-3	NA	TGTGCCAGCAGGGGTCAAGTCACAGATACGCAGTATTTT	CASRGQVTDTQYF
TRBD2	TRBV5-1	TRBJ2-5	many	TGCGCCAGCAGCTTACAGCCGACTAGCGCTCGAGAGACCCAGTACTTC	CASSLQPTSARETQYF
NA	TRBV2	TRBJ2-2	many	TGTGCCAGCAGAGATGGGGGGTCGAACACCGGGGAGCTGTTTTTT	CASRDGGSNTGELFF
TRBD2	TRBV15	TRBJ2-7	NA	TGTGCCACCTCGGCGGGAGAGTCCATCGAGCAGTACTTC	CATSAGESIEQYF
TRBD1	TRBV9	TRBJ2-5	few	TGTGCCAGCAGCGCACACAGGGGGCGACAAGAGACCCAGTACTTC	CASSAHRGRQETQYF
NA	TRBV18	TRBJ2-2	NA	TGTGCCAGCGGAACCGGGACCTTCACCGGGGAGCTGTTTTTT	CASGTGTFTGELFF
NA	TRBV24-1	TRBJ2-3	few	TGTGCCACCAGTGATAGGACCCCCCAAAGCACAGATACGCAGTATTTT	CATSDRTPQSTDTQYF
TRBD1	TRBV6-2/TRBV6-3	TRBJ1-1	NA	TGTGCCAGCAGTTACGGACAGGGGAGGGACACTGAAGCTTTCTTT	CASSYGQGRDTEAFF
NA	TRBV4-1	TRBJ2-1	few	TGCGCCAGCAGCCGCATATGGTCTAGCGCGTCGCAGTACAATGAGCAGTTCTTC	CASSRIWSSASQYNEQFF
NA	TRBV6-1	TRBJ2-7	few	TGTGCCAGCAGTATTACTAGCTCCTACGAGCAGTACTTC	CASSITSSYEQYF
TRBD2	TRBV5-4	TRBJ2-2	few	TGTGCCACCGAGGGACTAGCGCGCACCGGGGAGCTGTTTTTT	CATEGLARTGELFF
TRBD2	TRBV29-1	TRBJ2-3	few	TGCAGCGTTGAAGTGGCGGGAGTTGGCACAGATACGCAGTATTTT	CSVEVAGVGTDTQYF
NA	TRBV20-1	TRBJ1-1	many	TGCAGTGCTCCAGGGTTATCAGCCACTGAAGCTTTCTTT	CSAPGLSATEAFF
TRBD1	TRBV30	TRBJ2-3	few	TGTGCCTGTAATCTGGGACAGGGAAGGTCAGATACGCAGTATTTT	CACNLGQGRSDTQYF
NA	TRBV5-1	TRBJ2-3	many	TGTGCCAGCAGTTTGTCAGATACGCAGTATTTT	CASSLSDTQYF
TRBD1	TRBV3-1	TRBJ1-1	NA	TGTGCCAGCAGTCCACAACCGGGACAGTCGAACACTGAAGCTTTCTTT	CASSPQPGQSNTEAFF
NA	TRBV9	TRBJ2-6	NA	TGTGCCAGCAGCCCCAGAACGGTTTTCTCTGGGGCCAACGTCCTGACTTTC	CASSPRTVFSGANVLTF
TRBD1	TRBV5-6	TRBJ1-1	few	TGTGCCAGCACCGACAGGGTACGGACTGAAGCTTTCTTT	CASTDRVRTEAFF
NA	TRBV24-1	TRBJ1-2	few	TGTGCCACCAGTGATTTGAGAACCTATGGCTACACCTTC	CATSDLRTYGYTF
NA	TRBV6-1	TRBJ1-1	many	TGTGCCAGCAGATGGGGAGGAACCACTGAAGCTTTCTTT	CASRWGGTTEAFF
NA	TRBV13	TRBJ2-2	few	TGTGCCAGCAGCTTTGGTCCCGCTCACACCGGGGAGCTGTTTTTT	CASSFGPAHTGELFF